The entry that follows covers one TCR beta chain sequence. Its antigen is currently not known. Base qualities are not recorded, but no much larger clone differs from it by a single base. The data stem from a study of cytomegalovirus exposure and HLA in healthy donors (dated by TCRdb to 2016 to 2017). With regard to the full study: An earlier analysis of several hundred of the donors reported about 260 Gb of sequence data and 117 million unique TCR beta sequences obtained from 150 million to 200 million T cells. An early release that covered roughly 600 HLA-typed donors contained approximately 300 gigabases of sequencing data and approximately 85 million unique TCR sequences. Of the 350 to 450 genotyped donors, less than 90% were placed in the genetic ancestry cluster associated with self-reported Caucasian donors. The aim of the study was to test whether cataloging public T cell receptors could identify signatures of past pathogen exposure. The T cell repertoires of 666 subjects were profiled by immunosequencing and related to cytomegalovirus serostatus. Along with the approximately 650-subject first cohort, a separate validation cohort of approximately 110 different subjects was used. High-throughput TCR immunosequencing, statistical association of individual TCRs with disease status, and machine learning were combined to predict cytomegalovirus infection status. A later analysis re-analyzed previously published TCR beta repertoires from 666 donors and added high-resolution HLA genotyping to study TCR occurrence patterns. Rather than using new phenotypic data, the later analysis identified candidate immune exposures from TCR beta sequences and from how often those sequences occurred across donors. An earlier analysis of 587 of the donors applied high-throughput TCR beta sequencing to assess whether each TCR beta V gene segment acted as functional or pseudogenic. Alongside the repertoire data, information on donor age, sex, ethnicity and CMV serostatus was compiled. A later genetic analysis used genome-wide SNP genotypes for about 55% of the 666 donors, treating that subset as a discovery cohort. All discovery cohort repertoires had been generated on a single sequencing platform. Both class I and class II loci were covered by HLA typing, at four-digit resolution. The number of donors typed differed by locus, with 629-630 for A, B, C, DRB1 and DQB1, more than 500 for DQA1, 606 for DPA1, and roughly 450 for DPB1. Roughly 5 DR-DQ haplotypes were handled as single units for association and clustering, since linkage in the cohort was strong. Among approximately 370 genotyped donors of the cohort, an average of around 220,000 unique TCR beta nucleotide sequences was sequenced per donor, of which about 19% were non-productive. The investigation overall reported the following: The classifier was reported to diagnose cytomegalovirus status with high specificity and sensitivity in both the original and validation cohorts. HLA typing was unavailable for some donors at each locus, so association tests used only the typed subset. Because the 87-base-pair reads could not distinguish some IMGT-functional V segments, including TRBV6-2 and TRBV6-3, those segments were excluded. The presence/absence analyses assumed that sequencing depth was roughly uniform across donors, and that assumption may not be true. Compared with the 666-donor mean, donors in an Asian-associated ancestry cluster had fewer N-insertions in productive TCRs, according to a later genetic analysis. At a false discovery rate of 0.05, a later analysis linked roughly 17,000 TCR beta sequences to specific HLA alleles. Assigning TCR associations to individual alleles was difficult when HLA alleles, especially DR and DQ, strongly co-occurred. CMV serostatus was the only immune exposure information available for the cohort. A cluster of highly shared sequence variants was judged likely to represent a technical artifact of the sequencing pipeline. The authors suggested that the approach could potentially be generalized to other disease states and immunological phenotypes. Linkage disequilibrium might explain the correlated functional status among segregating V segments, but an unknown experimental factor could not be excluded. In the study, approximately 160 TCR beta chains were listed as associated with cytomegalovirus. A further reported finding was that TCR beta sequences accurately predicted the HLA-A and HLA-B alleles for most subjects in the first cohort. A later analysis reported that several top co-occurrence clusters appeared linked to parvovirus B19, influenza, CMV and Epstein-Barr virus. This cohort had only TCR beta chains sequenced, and the lack of alpha or paired-chain data limited which features could be detected. In vitro tests confirmed that a few of the cytomegalovirus-associated TCR beta chains recognize cytomegalovirus antigens. Most TCR sequences were seen in very few donors, while some public TCRs were found in many individuals. Most CMV-associated TCR beta chains appeared to be HLA-restricted in a later analysis, and the HLA associations seemed to be driven largely by CMV exposure. In a later analysis, HLA-associated TCR beta chains were found to be more clonally expanded and to have lower generation probabilities than equally common non-associated chains. An association between a missense DCLRE1C variant and V-gene and J-gene trimming of TCR beta chains was found in a later genetic analysis and replicated in an independent cohort. In an earlier analysis of over 550 of the donors, most TCR beta V segments were observed in productive rearrangements about 87% or about 30% of the time, broadly matching IMGT annotations. A later analysis found that TCR association rates varied across HLA loci, with DRB1 alleles showing the most associated TCRs and HLA-C alleles the fewest. Because counts were too low, about 17 rarely observed V segments, including chromosome 9 orphons, were excluded from the earlier analysis of fewer than 650 of the donors.

In total, 500 to 700 healthy bone marrow donors made up the cohort. Cohort members were all nominally healthy when sampled, although unrecorded immune exposures were likely present. The donor tested CMV seropositive, placing the donor among the 289 seropositive members of the cohort. A peripheral blood sample was collected from each donor, and TCR beta sequencing was performed on peripheral blood mononuclear cells. Genomic DNA was extracted from the blood cell samples with the Qiagen DNeasy Blood Extraction Kit. V is reduced by 6 bases and J by 7 bases, leaving a spacing of 19 bases between them. The cysteine opens and the phenylalanine closes a CDR3 of 13 amino acids. The only DNA kept is the CDR3, 39 bases in frame from the first base. CDR1 is given as SQVTM and CDR2 as ANQGSEA, both from the germline V gene. The library was generated by the immunoSEQ multiplex PCR assay. A mixture of 60 forward primers for TCR Vbeta segments and 13 reverse primers for TCR Jbeta segments was used in the multiplex PCR. The CDR3 region of rearranged TCR beta genes was amplified from genomic DNA by a multiplex PCR assay. On the Illumina HiSeq System, the amplified TCR beta libraries were sequenced as 87-base-pair reads. In the paper's pipeline: Across the 500 to 750 repertoires, a later analysis counted 80 million or so unique TCR beta chains, around 10 million of which were shared by at least two donors. Raw reads were error-corrected and collapsed into unique sequences with a nearest-neighbor algorithm that merged closely related sequences to remove PCR and sequencing errors. Alignment of CDR3 sequences to IMGT reference sequences was used to assign V, D and J gene segments. Each retained sequence needed at least a six-nucleotide match to both a V gene segment and a J gene segment. A rearrangement counted as productive if the CDR3 had no stop codons and remained in frame with V and J, and every other rearrangement counted as non-productive. CDR3 was defined according to IMGT convention as the region running from the second conserved V-encoded cysteine to the conserved J-encoded phenylalanine. The earlier analysis of some 580 of the donors excluded any sequence lacking an unambiguous match to a single V gene segment. In an earlier analysis of approximately 560 of the donors, a V segment was called functional when productive rearrangements were above 56.7%, and segregating when the standard deviation between donors exceeded 5%. To diagnose cytomegalovirus status from the catalog of TCR beta chain sequences, a statistical classification framework was built. V and J gene assignment, in a later analysis, came from comparing TCR nucleotide sequences with IMGT/GENE-DB human TR gene sequences. A later analysis assigned CDR3 sequences and most-parsimonious VDJ recombination scenarios with the TCRdist pipeline. In a later analysis, each TCR beta chain was defined by its CDR3 amino acid sequence together with its V-gene family, and reads lacking a unique V-gene family were excluded. In a later analysis, nearly 600 highly shared, low-generation-probability nucleotide sequences were removed to address suspected cross-contamination and a sequencing artifact. In a later analysis, a clonal expansion index for each public chain was calculated from normalized within-repertoire ranks of inferred template counts. In a later analysis, generation probabilities were computed with a VDJ recombination model fitted to out-of-frame rearrangements, and the resulting probabilities were checked against IGoR. In a later analysis, hypergeometric tests were used to score TCR-TCR, TCR-HLA and TCR-CMV co-occurrence, with a repertoire-size bias correction applied to TCR pairs. A later analysis estimated false discovery rates by permuting HLA or CMV assignments 20 times. In a later analysis, co-occurring TCRs were grouped using DBSCAN, with TCRdist sequence similarity added in when clustering inside HLA-allele-positive subsets. Repertoires with fewer than 30,000 or more than 120,000 public chains, plus five repertoires with anomalous nucleotide sharing, were excluded from co-occurrence clustering. In its TCRdb copy, this immuneACCESS table keeps in-frame sequences only and misses some clones. Where compared with another copy, unresolved V genes explain less than half of these, and the others have no known cause. Clone size and V and J calls were adopted from that table, with D and trimming inferred from the DNA. The sample table lists 99,000 or so clones, around 10% of them with a count of one. The top ten hold under 6% of the sample.

The V gene is TRBV29-1 and the J gene is TRBJ2-7, with the D gene too uncertain to name. Material: PBMCs. The sequence came from a middle-aged man in good health and CMV-seropositive. The CDR3 corresponds to CSVGTSIWREQYF. At the DNA level, the sequence is TGCAGCGTCGGCACCTCGATATGGAGAGAGCAGTACTTC.